The T cell receptor beta chain under discussion was sequenced for a study of CD8+ T cells in alopecia areata (dated by TCRdb to the late 2010s). General notes on the study: The treated patients, all with moderate-to-severe alopecia areata, were enrolled in an open-label pilot trial of oral tofacitinib given at 5 to 10 mg twice daily. The study used high-throughput TCRbeta sequencing to examine T cell clonal expansion in alopecia areata, in both the C3H/HeJ mouse model and human patients. Scalp clonality was compared among normal scalp (n=4), patchy alopecia areata scalp (n=8), and alopecia totalis/universalis scalp (n=8). RNA was obtained with the PAXgene miRNA kit for fixed scalp, the miRNeasy kit for PBMCs, and the RNeasy kit for mouse skin. On the human side, TCRbeta sequencing was run on scalp tissue and on sorted CD4+ and CD8+ peripheral blood T cells from healthy controls and from alopecia areata patients with either patchy or totalis/universalis disease. immunoSEQ multiplex PCR using 35 Vbeta forward primers and 13 Jbeta reverse primers was used to amplify TCRbeta CDR3 regions. Biopsies were taken from tofacitinib-treated patients at baseline and at 4 and 24 weeks of treatment, and a later scalp biopsy was taken in several of the tofacitinib-treated patients. Tofacitinib was given for 6 to 18 months, followed by 6 months of follow-up off drug to assess delayed response and recurrence. General study outcomes and caveats: Lesional scalp, especially in alopecia totalis/universalis, showed higher clonality and more expanded CD8+ clones than normal scalp, suggesting antigenic drive. Unlike mouse skin, which is dominated by gammadelta T cells, normal human skin has resident alphabeta T cells that are also sequenced, and this complicates analysis of the scalp TCR repertoire. Compared with mice, TCR sequences shared between patients were less clear, possibly partly because of HLA diversity across the patient population.

The germline V gene (reference sequence) provides CDR1 SGHAT and CDR2 FQDESV. Including cysteine and phenylalanine, the CDR3 has 13 amino acids. The CDR3 DNA has 39 bases and is translated from base 1. The germline ends are 6 bases apart after V is trimmed by 3 bases and J by 1 base. Library prep was done by the immunoSEQ multiplex PCR assay. RNA was extracted from all samples and reverse transcribed into cDNA as template for TCR sequencing. First-strand cDNA was synthesized with SuperScript III using a 2:1 mix of oligo-dT and random hexamers. A synthetic immune receptor repertoire was used to gauge amplification bias, and whatever bias remained was removed computationally. Processing in the source paper ran as follows. Raw reads were preprocessed to remove errors, and CDR3 was defined according to IMGT conventions as the region from the conserved cysteine to phenylalanine. Clonality was computed by normalizing Shannon entropy by log2 of the number of productive unique TCRs and subtracting the result from 1. CD4 or CD8 identity of scalp clones was inferred by cross-referencing scalp TCRbeta sequences with sorted blood CD4 and CD8 repertoires. TCRdb re-hosts the immuneACCESS table, in-frame sequences only. Its copies lack some clones; in the studies checked, an unresolved V gene accounts for under half of them, and the cause for the rest is not known. That table is the source of V, J and clone size, and D and trimming were worked out from the DNA. This sample holds around 120,000 clones; around two fifths were observed only once. The leading ten clones occupy 2.5% to 3.5% of the sample.

Lesional scalp punch biopsies and peripheral blood were collected from alopecia areata patients. PBMCs were isolated by density centrifugation and stained for CD3, CD4 and CD8, after which CD4+ and CD8+ T cells were sorted on a FACSAria. This clone was observed once. Its antigen target is currently unknown. No base quality information exists; no much larger clone differs at one position. This clonotype was sampled from a human donor with alopecia areata. The rearrangement combines TRBV11-1 with TRBJ2-5, with the D gene not confidently named. Sample: CD4+ T cells sorted from blood. The CDR3 region reads CASSFGRQETQYF. The DNA sequence is as follows: TGTGCCAGCAGCTTCGGGCGCCAAGAGACCCAGTACTTC. Where the CDR3 stops, the reference TRBV11-1 and TRBJ2-5 genes take over; the full variable domain is EAEVAQSPRYKITEKSQAVAFWCDPISGHATLYWYRQILGQGPELLVQFQDESVVDDSQLPKDRFSAERLKGVDSTLKIQPAELGDSAMYLCASSFGRQETQYFGPGTRLLVL.